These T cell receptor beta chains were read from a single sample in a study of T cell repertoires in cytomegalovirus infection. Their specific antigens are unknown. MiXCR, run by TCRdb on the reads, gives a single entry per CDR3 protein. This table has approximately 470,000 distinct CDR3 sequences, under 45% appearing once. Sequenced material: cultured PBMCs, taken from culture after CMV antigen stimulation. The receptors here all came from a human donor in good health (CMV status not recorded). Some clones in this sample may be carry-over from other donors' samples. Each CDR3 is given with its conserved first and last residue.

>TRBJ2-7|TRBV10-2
CASSKGLAGGSYEQYF
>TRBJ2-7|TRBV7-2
CASTRWGVAGSYEQYF
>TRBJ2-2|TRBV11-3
CASSSNRDDGELFF
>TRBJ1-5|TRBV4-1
CASSQDSRTYGGVGNQPQHF
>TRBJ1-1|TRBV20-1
CSARDRWNTEAFF
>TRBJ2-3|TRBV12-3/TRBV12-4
CASTPGGQYTDTQYF
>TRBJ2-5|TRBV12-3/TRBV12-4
CASSRVGRKETQYF
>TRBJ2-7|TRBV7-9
CASSVQLGEQYF
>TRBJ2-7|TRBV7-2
CASSSSGFSSYEQYF
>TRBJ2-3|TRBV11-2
CASSFSPDTQYF
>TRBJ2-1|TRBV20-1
CSAPTSGGGEQFF
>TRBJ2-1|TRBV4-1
CASSPGLAASNEQFF
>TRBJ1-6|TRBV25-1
CASSWTGWNSPLHF
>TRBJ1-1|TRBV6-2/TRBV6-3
CASSQKTGNTEAFF